This note documents a single T cell receptor (beta chain) sequence. Its antigen is unknown. The record originates from a study of beta chain features in type 1 diabetes. General observations from the study: The naive, central memory and Treg TCRB repertoires looked more alike in patients than they did in healthy donors. All four CD4+ subsets of Type 1 diabetes patients contained TCRB CDR3s that were moderately but significantly shorter.

V shed 1 base and J shed 6 bases, with 12 bases lying between them. This CDR3 is built from 15 residues. The germline V gene has CDR1 SGHTA and CDR2 FQGNSA. CD4+ naive, central memory, regulatory and stem cell-like memory cells were sorted via CD45RO/CCR7/CD25/CD127/CD95/CD27. Sorted populations were all over 95% pure. The study reverse transcribed the entire isolated RNA, so it sequenced expressed TCRB transcripts. TCRdb keeps only in-frame clones here, not all; method: immunoSEQ multiplex PCR. This table holds under 150,000 clones, around 16% found once. The chain recombines TRBV7-2 with TRBJ2-2; D is perhaps TRBD2 (5 bases). The clonotype was recovered from a man younger than 35 with type 1 diabetes. Sequencing was carried out using central memory CD4+ T cells from blood. The CDR3 is CASSLEPGIAGELFF. In nucleotides, the CDR3 is TGTGCCAGCAGCTTAGAACCCGGGATAGCCGGGGAGCTGTTTTTT.